The 3 T cell receptor beta chains given below trace back to one sample, sequenced in a study of T cell changes during pregnancy in multiple sclerosis. Using immunoSEQ multiplex PCR, the repertoire was profiled, and TCRdb retains in-frame clones only, with some absent. The sample contains some 28,000 clones, over 80% of which appear only once. Sequences were derived from CD8+ T cells from peripheral blood mononuclear cells, sampled before pregnancy. These receptors came from a female donor with multiple sclerosis, enrolled in a pregnancy study.

The rearrangement joins TRBV27 to TRBJ2-1, with D possibly being TRBD2 (6 bases). V dropped 4 bases and J dropped 2 bases, with 12 bases sitting between them. Germline values: CDR1 MNHEY, CDR2 SMNVEV (reference sequence). The CDR3 runs to 15 residues. DNA of the CDR3: TGTGCCAGCAGTTCTCGGCGGGACGCCTACAATGAGCAGTTCTTC. It codes for CASSSRRDAYNEQFF.

This clone was seen once. This chain links TRBV6-5 with TRBJ2-3, with D possibly TRBD1 on 6 matching bases. The V and J ends lost 1 base and 0 bases respectively, with 11 bases between them. The germline V gene encodes CDR1 MNHEY and CDR2 SVGAGI. This CDR3 spans 16 amino acids. The CDR3 protein is CASSYFRGQSTDTQYF. The CDR3 DNA reads as TGTGCCAGCAGTTACTTTCGGGGACAAAGCACAGATACGCAGTATTTT.

The chain links TRBV30 to TRBJ2-7; 8 bases match TRBD1. Germline V lookup: CDR1 GTSNPN, CDR2 SVGIG (reference sequence). This CDR3 spans 12 amino acids. V was pared by 5 bases and J by 4 bases, with 4 bases of the junction left unmatched. CDR3 in amino acids: CAWGQGGYEQYF. CDR3 DNA sequence: TGTGCCTGGGGACAGGGAGGATACGAGCAGTACTTC.